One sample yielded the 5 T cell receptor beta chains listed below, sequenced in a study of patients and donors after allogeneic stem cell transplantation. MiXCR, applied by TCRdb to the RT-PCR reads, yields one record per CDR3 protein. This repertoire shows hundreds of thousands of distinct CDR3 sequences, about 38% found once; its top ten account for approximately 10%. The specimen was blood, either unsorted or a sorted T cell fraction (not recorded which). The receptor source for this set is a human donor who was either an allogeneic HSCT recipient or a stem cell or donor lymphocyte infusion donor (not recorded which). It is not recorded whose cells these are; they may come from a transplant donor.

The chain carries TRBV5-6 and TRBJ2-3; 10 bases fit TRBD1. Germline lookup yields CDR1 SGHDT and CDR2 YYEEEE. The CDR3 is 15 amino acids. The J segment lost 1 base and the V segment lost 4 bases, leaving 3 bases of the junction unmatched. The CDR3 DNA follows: TGTGCCAGCAGCGCCGGGACAGGGGGCACAGATACGCAGTATTTT. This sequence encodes CASSAGTGGTDTQYF. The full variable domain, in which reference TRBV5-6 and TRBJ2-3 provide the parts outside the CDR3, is DAGVTQSPTHLIKTRGQQVTLRCSPKSGHDTVSWYQQALGQGPQFIFQYYEEEERQRGNFPDRFSGHQFPNYSSELNVNALLLGDSALYLCASSAGTGGTDTQYFGPGTRLTVL.

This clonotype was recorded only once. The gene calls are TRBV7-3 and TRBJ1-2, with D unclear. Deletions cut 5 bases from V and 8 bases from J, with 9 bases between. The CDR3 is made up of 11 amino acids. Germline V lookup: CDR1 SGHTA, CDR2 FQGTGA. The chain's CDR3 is CASSPLRGYTF. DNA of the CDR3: TGTGCCAGCAGCCCGTTACGGGGCTACACCTTC.

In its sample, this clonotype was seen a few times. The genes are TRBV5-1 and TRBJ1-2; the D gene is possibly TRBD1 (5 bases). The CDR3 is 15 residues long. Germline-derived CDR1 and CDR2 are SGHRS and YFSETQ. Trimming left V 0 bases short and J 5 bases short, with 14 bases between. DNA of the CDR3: TGCGCCAGCAGCTTGGCTCAGGGCCCGTCTTATGGCTACACCTTC. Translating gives CASSLAQGPSYGYTF.

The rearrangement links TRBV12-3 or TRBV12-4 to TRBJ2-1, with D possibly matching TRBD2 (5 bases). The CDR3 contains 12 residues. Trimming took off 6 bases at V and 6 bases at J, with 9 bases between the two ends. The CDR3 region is CASSRGPNEQFF. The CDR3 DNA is TGTGCCAGCAGCCGGGGTCCCAATGAGCAGTTCTTC.

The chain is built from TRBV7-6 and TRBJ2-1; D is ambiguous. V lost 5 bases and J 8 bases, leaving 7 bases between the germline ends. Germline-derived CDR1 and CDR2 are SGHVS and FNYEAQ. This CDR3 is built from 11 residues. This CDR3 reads CASSREYEQFF. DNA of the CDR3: TGTGCCAGCAGCAGAGAGTATGAGCAGTTCTTC.